The T cell receptor beta chain under discussion was sequenced for a study of cytomegalovirus exposure and HLA in healthy donors. Broader study findings: On later analysis, the bulk of CMV-associated TCR beta chains appeared to be HLA-restricted. A few V segments could not be told apart, such as TRBV6-2 and TRBV6-3, and were left out.

The CDR3 contains 15 residues. Germline assignment: CDR1 MNHNS and CDR2 SASEGT. After removal of 4 bases from V and 5 bases from J, the junction contained 10 bases not matched to a gene. The primer mix had 60 Vbeta and 13 Jbeta primers. Using immunoSEQ multiplex PCR, the repertoire was profiled, and TCRdb retains in-frame clones only, with some absent. The table includes approximately 67,000 clones, 65% to 70% detected once. As regards this clone: Antigen specificity is unknown.

The source is a woman in her thirties in good health and CMV-seronegative. The V gene is TRBV6-1, the J gene TRBJ1-1; 7 bases fit TRBD1. Sequenced input: PBMCs. Here the CDR3 reads CASSAIHLGQTEAFF. The CDR3 nucleotides read TGTGCCAGCAGTGCGATACACTTGGGACAGACTGAAGCTTTCTTT.